This T cell receptor (beta chain) appears in the sequencing data of a study of T cell repertoires in cytomegalovirus infection. The overall study: CMV infection together with matching HLA type was indicated by public TCR beta signatures.

As to this clonotype: Its antigen is unknown.

Study conclusions and caveats: Individuals carrying CMV plus the relevant HLA were identified by cumulative frequency of public TCR beta families.

Via MiXCR, TCRdb re-called the reads, giving one row per CDR3 protein. Among approximately 750,000 distinct CDR3 sequences listed, 35% to 45% were seen once. Germline V lookup: CDR1 DFQATT, CDR2 SNEGSKA (reference sequence). The CDR3 has 16 residues. The ends were cut back, 1 base at V and 10 bases at J, with 25 bases in the middle. This chain links TRBV20-1 with TRBJ1-1; the D gene is possibly TRBD1 (5 bases). This receptor was identified in a human donor in good health (CMV status not recorded). Some clones in this sample may be carry-over from other donors' samples. The sequenced material came from PBMCs. In nucleotides, the CDR3 is TGCAGTGCTAGAGCAAAAACCCACGGACATCCCATGGGAGCTTTCTTT. This sequence encodes CSARAKTHGHPMGAFF.